This entry describes one T cell receptor (beta chain). Original analysis: Quantification of nucleated cells was approximated via reference gene primer amplification. Using immunoSEQ multiplex PCR, the repertoire was profiled, and TCRdb retains in-frame clones only, with some absent. The D gene and trimming were derived from the DNA, and the V and J assignments and clone size from that table. The sample has under 90,000 clones; nearly 90% are singletons. The CDR3 length is 15 residues. V was pared by 1 base and J by 7 bases, with 18 bases between. Germline V gene lookup returns CDR1 SGHNT and CDR2 YYREEE (reference sequence). The source of the sample is a study of blood T cell repertoires in COVID-19. Study-level information: T cells, B-cell-depleted T cells, or PBMCs provided the cDNA or gDNA that served as material.

The sequenced sample consisted of peripheral blood. The chain combines TRBV5-4 with TRBJ2-7, with D perhaps TRBD1 (6 bases). The receptor comes from a man aged 65 to 85 with active or convalescent COVID-19. The CDR3, as DNA: TGTGCCAGCAGCTTGAGTGGGACACCCTCCGGGGAGCAGTACTTC. It codes for CASSLSGTPSGEQYF.